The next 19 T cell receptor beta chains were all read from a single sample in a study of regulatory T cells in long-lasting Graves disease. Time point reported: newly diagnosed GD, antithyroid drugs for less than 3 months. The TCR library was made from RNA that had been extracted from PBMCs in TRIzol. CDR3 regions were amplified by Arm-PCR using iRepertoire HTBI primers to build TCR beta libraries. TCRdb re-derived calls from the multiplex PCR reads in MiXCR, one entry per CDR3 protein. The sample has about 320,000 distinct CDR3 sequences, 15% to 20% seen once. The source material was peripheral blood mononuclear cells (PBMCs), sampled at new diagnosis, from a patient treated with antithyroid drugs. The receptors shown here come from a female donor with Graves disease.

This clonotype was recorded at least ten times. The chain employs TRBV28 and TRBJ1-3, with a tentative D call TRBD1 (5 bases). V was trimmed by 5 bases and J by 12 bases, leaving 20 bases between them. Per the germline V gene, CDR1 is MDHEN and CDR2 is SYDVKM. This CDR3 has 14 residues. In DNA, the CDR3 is TGTGCCAGCAGTGAGTGGGACCGCCGAACATTCATATATTTT. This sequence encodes CASSEWDRRTFIYF.

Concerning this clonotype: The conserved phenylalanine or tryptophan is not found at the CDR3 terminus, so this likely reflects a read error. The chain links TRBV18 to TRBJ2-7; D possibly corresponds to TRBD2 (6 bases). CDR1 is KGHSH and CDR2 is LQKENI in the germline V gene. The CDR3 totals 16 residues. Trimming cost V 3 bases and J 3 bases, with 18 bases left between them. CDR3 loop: CASSPLQGGGSYEQYL. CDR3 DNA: TGTGCCAGCTCACCGCTCCAGGGTGGGGGGAGCTACGAGCAGTACTTA.

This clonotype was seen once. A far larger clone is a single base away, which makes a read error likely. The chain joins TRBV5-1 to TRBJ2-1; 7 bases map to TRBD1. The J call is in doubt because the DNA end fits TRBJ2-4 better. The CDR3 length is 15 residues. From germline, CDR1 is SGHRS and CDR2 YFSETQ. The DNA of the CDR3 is TGCGCCAGCAGCTTGGCGGGATCCAGGGGGAGCATTCAGTACTTC. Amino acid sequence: CASSLAGSRGSIQYF.

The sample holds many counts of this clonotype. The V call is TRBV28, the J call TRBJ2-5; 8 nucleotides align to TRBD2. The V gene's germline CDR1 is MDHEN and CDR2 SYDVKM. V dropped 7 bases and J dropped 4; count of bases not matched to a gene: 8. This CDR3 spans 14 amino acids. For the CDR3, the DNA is TGTGCCAGCACCTTACCGGGAGGGGGAGAGACCCAGTACTTC. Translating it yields CASTLPGGGETQYF.

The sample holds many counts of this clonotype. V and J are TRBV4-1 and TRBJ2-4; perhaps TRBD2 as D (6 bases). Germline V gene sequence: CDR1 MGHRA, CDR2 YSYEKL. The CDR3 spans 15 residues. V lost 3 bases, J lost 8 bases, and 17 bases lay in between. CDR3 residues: CASSQDRTGADIQYF. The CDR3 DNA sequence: TGCGCCAGCAGCCAGGACCGGACGGGAGCAGACATTCAGTACTTC.

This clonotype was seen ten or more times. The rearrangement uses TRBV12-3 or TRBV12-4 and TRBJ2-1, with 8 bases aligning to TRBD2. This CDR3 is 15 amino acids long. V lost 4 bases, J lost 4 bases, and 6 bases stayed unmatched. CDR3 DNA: TGTGCCAGCAGTTATTCAGAGCGGGAGTACAATGAGCAGTTCTTC. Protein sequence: CASSYSEREYNEQFF.

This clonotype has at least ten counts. The CDR3 loop reads CASSYRPAGETQYF. The CDR3 DNA is TGTGCCAGCAGTTACCGGCCCGCTGGAGAGACCCAGTACTTC. The chain links TRBV6-5 to TRBJ2-5; unclear D gene. Trimming shortened V by 2 bases and J by 4 bases, and 11 bases separated the two germline ends. Germline CDR1 is MNHEY and CDR2 is SVGAGI. The CDR3 is made up of 14 amino acids.

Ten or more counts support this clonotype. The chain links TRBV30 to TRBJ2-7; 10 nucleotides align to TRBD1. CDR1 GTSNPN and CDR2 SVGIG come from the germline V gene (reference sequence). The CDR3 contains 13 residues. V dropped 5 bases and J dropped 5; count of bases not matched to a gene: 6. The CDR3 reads CAWDGQGDDEQYF. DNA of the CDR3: TGTGCCTGGGACGGACAGGGGGACGACGAGCAGTACTTC. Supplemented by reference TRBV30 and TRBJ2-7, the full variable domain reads SQTIHQWPATLVQPVGSPLSLECTVEGTSNPNLYWYRQAAGRGLQLLFYSVGIGQISSEVPQNLSASRPQDRQFILSSKKLLLSDSGFYLCAWDGQGDDEQYFGPGTRLTVT.

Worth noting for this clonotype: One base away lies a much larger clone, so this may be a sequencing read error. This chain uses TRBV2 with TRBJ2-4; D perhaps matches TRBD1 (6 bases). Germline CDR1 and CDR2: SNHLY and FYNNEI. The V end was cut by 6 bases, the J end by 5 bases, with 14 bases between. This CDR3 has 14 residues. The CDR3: CASRPGTRENIQYF. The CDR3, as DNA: TGTGCCAGCAGGCCTGGGACAAGGGAAAACATTCAGTACTTC.

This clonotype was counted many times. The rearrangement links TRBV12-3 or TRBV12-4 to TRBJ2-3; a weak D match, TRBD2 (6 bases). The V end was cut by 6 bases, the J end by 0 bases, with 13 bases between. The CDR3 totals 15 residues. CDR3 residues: CASSNLAFSTDTQYF. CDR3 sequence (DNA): TGTGCCAGCAGCAATCTAGCGTTCAGCACAGATACGCAGTATTTT.

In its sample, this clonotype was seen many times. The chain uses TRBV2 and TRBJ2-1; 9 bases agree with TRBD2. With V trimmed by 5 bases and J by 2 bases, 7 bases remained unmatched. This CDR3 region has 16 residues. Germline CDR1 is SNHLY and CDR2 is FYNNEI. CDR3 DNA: TGTGCCAGCAGTCGGGCGGGAGGGGGTACCTACAATGAGCAGTTCTTC. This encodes CASSRAGGGTYNEQFF.

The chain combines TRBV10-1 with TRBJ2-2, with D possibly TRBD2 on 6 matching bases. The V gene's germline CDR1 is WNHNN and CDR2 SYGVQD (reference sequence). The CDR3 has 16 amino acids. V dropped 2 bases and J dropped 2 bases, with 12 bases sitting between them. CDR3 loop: CASSEHPGLNTGELFF. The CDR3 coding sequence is TGCGCCAGCAGTGAGCATCCGGGACTCAACACCGGGGAGCTGTTTTTT.

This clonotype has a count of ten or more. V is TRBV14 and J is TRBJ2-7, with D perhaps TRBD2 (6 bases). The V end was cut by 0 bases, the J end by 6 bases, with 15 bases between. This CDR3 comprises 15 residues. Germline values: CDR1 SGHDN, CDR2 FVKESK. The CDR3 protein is CASSQDLTAGSEQYF. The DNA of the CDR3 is TGTGCCAGCAGCCAAGATCTAACAGCCGGGAGCGAGCAGTACTTC.

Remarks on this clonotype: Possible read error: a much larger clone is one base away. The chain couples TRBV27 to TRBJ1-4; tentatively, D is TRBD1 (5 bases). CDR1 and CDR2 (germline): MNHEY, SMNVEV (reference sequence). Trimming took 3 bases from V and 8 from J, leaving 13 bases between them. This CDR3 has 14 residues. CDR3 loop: CASSLDNIGEKLFF. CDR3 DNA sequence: TGTGCCAGCAGTTTGGACAATATTGGGGAAAAACTGTTTTTT.

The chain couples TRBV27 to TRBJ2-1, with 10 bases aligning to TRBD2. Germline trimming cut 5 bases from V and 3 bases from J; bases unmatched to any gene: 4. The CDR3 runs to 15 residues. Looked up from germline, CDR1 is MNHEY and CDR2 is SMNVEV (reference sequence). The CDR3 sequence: CASSPIAGGYNEQFF. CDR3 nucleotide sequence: TGTGCCAGCAGTCCAATAGCGGGAGGCTACAATGAGCAGTTCTTC.

The CDR3 DNA reads as TGTGCCAGCAGCTTGGAGTCTGCACCCTATGGCTACACCTTC. Amino acid sequence: CASSLESAPYGYTF. This chain links TRBV5-4 with TRBJ1-2, with D hard to call. Trimming shortened V by 0 bases and J by 4 bases, and 10 bases separated the two germline ends. The CDR3 consists of 14 residues. Germline values: CDR1 SGHNT, CDR2 YYREEE (reference sequence).

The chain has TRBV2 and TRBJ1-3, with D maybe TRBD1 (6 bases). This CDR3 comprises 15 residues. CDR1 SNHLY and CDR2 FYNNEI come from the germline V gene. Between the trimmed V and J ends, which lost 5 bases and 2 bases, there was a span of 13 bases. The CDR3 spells CASSSDRQAGNTIYF. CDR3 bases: TGTGCCAGCAGTTCCGATCGACAGGCTGGAAACACCATATATTTT.

CDR3 region: CASSSPRDNYNEQFF. The CDR3 nucleotides are TGTGCCAGCAGTTCCCCCCGGGACAACTACAATGAGCAGTTCTTC. The chain joins TRBV6-2 or TRBV6-3 to TRBJ2-1; D might be TRBD1 (6 bases). The germline V gene has CDR1 MNHEY and CDR2 SVGEGT. V was shortened by 4 bases and J by 3 bases, with 13 bases between the two germline ends. The CDR3 runs to 15 residues.

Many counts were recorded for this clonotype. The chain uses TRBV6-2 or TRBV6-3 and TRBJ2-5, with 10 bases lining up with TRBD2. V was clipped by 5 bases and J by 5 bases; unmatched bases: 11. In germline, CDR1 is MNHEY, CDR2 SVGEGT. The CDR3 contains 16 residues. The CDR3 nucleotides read TGTGCCAGCAGTCGACCCAGCGGGAGGGCCCCCGAGACCCAGTACTTC. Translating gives CASSRPSGRAPETQYF.